The next 19 T cell receptor beta chains were all read from a single sample in a study of blood T cells in healthy people across ages. A sample-barcoded 5' primer and a J-beta primer mix were used in a second PCR of roughly 6 to 11 cycles. TCRdb itself ran the 5' RACE reads through MiXCR, one entry per CDR3 protein. The sample shows about 1.1 million distinct CDR3 sequences, more than 30% of them seen only once. Source material: blood. Receptors originate from a man aged 18 to 30 in good health.

In regard to this clonotype: At one boundary the junction diverges from the germline segment, which might be a read error. This chain links TRBV6-6 with TRBJ1-2; D possibly corresponds to TRBD1 (5 bases). There are 13 residues in the CDR3. CDR1 is MNHNY and CDR2 is SVGAGI in the germline V gene (reference sequence). CDR3 DNA sequence: TGTACCAGCAGTTATGTCGGGGGAAATGGCTACACCTTC. It specifies CTSSYVGGNGYTF.

The chain joins TRBV18 to TRBJ1-2, with D possibly matching TRBD1 (6 bases). Germline lookup yields CDR1 KGHSH and CDR2 LQKENI. V dropped 8 bases and J dropped 6 bases, with 13 bases sitting between them. CDR3 length: 12 residues. This CDR3 is CASATGSDGYTF. The CDR3 nucleotides read TGTGCCAGCGCAACAGGGTCTGATGGCTACACCTTC.

Only a few counts were recorded for this clonotype. The chain couples TRBV5-6 to TRBJ2-3; D might be TRBD2 (7 bases). The germline V gene encodes CDR1 SGHDT and CDR2 YYEEEE. CDR3 length equals 15 residues. V was trimmed by 3 bases and J by 4 bases, leaving 15 bases between them. CDR3 coding DNA: TGTGCCAGCAGCTCTGGGGGGGCCGAGTCAGATACGCAGTATTTT. This codes for CASSSGGAESDTQYF.

The chain recombines TRBV20-1 with TRBJ2-4; D unclear. V lost 6 bases, J lost 1 base, and 10 bases lay in between. CDR1 and CDR2 (germline): DFQATT, SNEGSKA (reference sequence). This CDR3 is 13 amino acids long. The CDR3 loop reads CSAPVGAKNIQYF. The CDR3 DNA sequence: TGCAGTGCCCCCGTGGGGGCCAAAAACATTCAGTACTTC.

The J gene is TRBJ1-2, the V gene TRBV2; weak D call: TRBD1 (6 bases). V was cut by 6 bases and J by 5 bases, with 19 bases left in between. The CDR3 is 15 amino acids. Germline CDR1 SNHLY, CDR2 FYNNEI. CDR3 in DNA: TGTGCCAGCAGGGCACGACAGGAGATCGGATATGGCTACACCTTC. Translation gives CASRARQEIGYGYTF.

V usage is TRBV6-5 and J usage is TRBJ2-2, with D possibly being TRBD2 (7 bases). This CDR3 has 14 amino acids. Trimming pared 7 bases from V and 4 bases from J, leaving 13 bases between. Germline loops: CDR1 MNHEY, CDR2 SVGAGI. The chain's CDR3 is CASKGGVATGELFF. As DNA, the CDR3 is TGTGCCAGCAAAGGGGGGGTTGCCACCGGGGAGCTGTTTTTT.

This clonotype was seen a few times. The rearrangement uses TRBV7-8 and TRBJ2-7; weak D call: TRBD1 (6 bases). The CDR3 has 14 residues. Trimming took 2 bases from V and 2 from J, leaving 10 bases between them. Germline values: CDR1 SGHVS, CDR2 FQNEAQ. The DNA for the CDR3 is TGTGCCAGCAGCTTAAGCAGGGGTACCTACGAGCAGTACTTC. Amino acids: CASSLSRGTYEQYF.

This clonotype was seen once. One end of the junction is discordant with germline, which a read error may explain. The chain carries TRBV4-3 and TRBJ1-1, with D possibly being TRBD1 (6 bases). The CDR3 runs to 14 residues. Germline V gene data show CDR1 as LGHNA and CDR2 as YSLEER. CDR3 sequence reads: CASSRVGGVTAAFF. The CDR3 nucleotides are TGCGCCAGCAGCCGCGTAGGGGGTGTCACTGCAGCTTTCTTT.

V and J are TRBV5-1 and TRBJ1-1; D not certain. V was pared by 2 bases and J by 5 bases, with 7 bases between. This CDR3 spans 12 amino acids. Looked up from germline, CDR1 is SGHRS and CDR2 is YFSETQ. CDR3 nucleotide sequence: TGCGCCAGCAGCTTCTCAAGAACTGAAGCTTTCTTT. This gives the protein CASSFSRTEAFF.

This clonotype was counted only a few times. This chain links TRBV4-1 with TRBJ2-3; TRBD1 might be the D (5 bases). Deletions cut 2 bases from V and 8 bases from J, with 17 bases between. The CDR3 is 15 residues long. Germline CDR1 reads MGHRA; CDR2 reads YSYEKL. Here the CDR3 reads CASSQPLTGRTTQYF. For the CDR3, the DNA is TGCGCCAGCAGCCAACCGTTAACAGGTCGCACTACGCAGTATTTT.

The V and J genes are TRBV9 and TRBJ1-2; a weak D match, TRBD1 (6 bases). Germline CDR1 SGDLS, CDR2 YYNGEE. CDR3 length: 13 residues. The V and J ends lost 0 bases and 7 bases respectively, with 10 bases between them. Here the CDR3 DNA reads TGTGCCAGCAGCGTAGTATCCAGGGGTGGCTACACCTTC. This sequence encodes CASSVVSRGGYTF. The full variable domain, in which reference TRBV9 and TRBJ1-2 provide the parts outside the CDR3, is DSGVTQTPKHLITATGQRVTLRCSPRSGDLSVYWYQQSLDQGLQFLIQYYNGEERAKGNILERFSAQQFPDLHSELNLSSLELGDSALYFCASSVVSRGGYTFGSGTRLTVV.

This clonotype was seen a handful of times. This chain links TRBV27 with TRBJ1-2; D is uncertain. CDR1 is MNHEY, CDR2 SMNVEV, per germline (reference sequence). The CDR3 extends over 13 amino acids. V gave up 5 bases and J gave up 5 bases, with 12 bases separating them. The CDR3 spells CASSPPKAYGYTF. The CDR3 DNA follows: TGTGCCAGCAGTCCCCCTAAGGCGTATGGCTACACCTTC.

This clonotype appeared once. J is TRBJ1-5 and V is TRBV2; possible D gene TRBD1, 6 bases. Germline V gene lookup returns CDR1 SNHLY and CDR2 FYNNEI. This CDR3 spans 15 amino acids. Trimming shortened V by 4 bases and J by 0 bases, and 10 bases separated the two germline ends. The CDR3 protein is CASSGQGSSNQPQHF. CDR3 DNA sequence: TGTGCCAGCAGTGGGCAGGGGAGTAGCAATCAGCCCCAGCATTTT. Full variable domain (remainder filled in from reference TRBV2 and TRBJ1-5): EPEVTQTPSHQVTQMGQEVILRCVPISNHLYFYWYRQILGQKVEFLVSFYNNEISEKSEIFDDQFSVERPDGSNFTLKIRSTKLEDSAMYFCASSGQGSSNQPQHFGDGTRLSIL.

The rearrangement links TRBV6-5 to TRBJ2-3; no reliable D call. Germline CDR1 reads MNHEY; CDR2 reads SVGAGI. There are 14 residues in the CDR3. V was cut by 5 bases and J by 2 bases, with 11 bases left in between. Here the CDR3 reads CASSDELHTDTQYF. For the CDR3, the DNA is TGTGCCAGCAGTGATGAGCTGCACACAGATACGCAGTATTTT.

The table lists this clonotype with many counts. This chain uses TRBV6-2 or TRBV6-3 with TRBJ2-5; 11 bases line up with TRBD2. Germline assignment: CDR1 MNHEY and CDR2 SVGEGT. CDR3 length equals 13 residues. Trimming took 0 bases from V and 13 from J; bases not matched to a gene: 4. This CDR3 reads CASSYSGGLAGYF. Here the CDR3 DNA reads TGTGCCAGCAGTTACTCGGGAGGACTAGCGGGGTACTTC.

The chain links TRBV11-2 to TRBJ2-5; tentatively, D is TRBD2 (6 bases). The J call could be wrong; TRBJ2-7 is a better fit for the DNA end. This CDR3 has 17 residues. Germline V gives CDR1 SGHAT, CDR2 FQNNGV. CDR3 nucleotide sequence: TGTGCCAGCAGCTTAGATCGGAGGGAGCGGTTGGGCTACGAGCAGTACTTC. Amino acids: CASSLDRRERLGYEQYF.

This clonotype was recorded a few times. This chain links TRBV15 with TRBJ1-1, with D possibly matching TRBD1 (5 bases). V shed 0 bases and J shed 3 bases, with 11 bases lying between them. Germline V CDR1 and CDR2: LNHNV, YYDKDF (reference sequence). The CDR3 consists of 15 residues. The CDR3 is CATSRDRDRHTEAFF. In nucleotides, the CDR3 is TGTGCCACCAGCAGAGATCGGGACCGACACACTGAAGCTTTCTTT. The full variable domain, rest sourced from reference TRBV15 and TRBJ1-1, is DAMVIQNPRYQVTQFGKPVTLSCSQTLNHNVMYWYQQKSSQAPKLLFHYYDKDFNNEADTPDNFQSRRPNTSFCFLDIRSPGLGDTAMYLCATSRDRDRHTEAFFGQGTRLTVV.

This sequence joins TRBV4-3 and TRBJ1-6; possible D gene TRBD1, 5 bases. The V and J ends lost 0 bases and 12 bases respectively, with 9 bases between them. Germline V gene sequence: CDR1 LGHNA, CDR2 YSLEER. The CDR3 extends over 13 amino acids. CDR3 residues: CASSQEVGGPLHF. The CDR3 DNA is TGCGCCAGCAGCCAAGAAGTTGGGGGACCCCTCCACTTT.

This clonotype showed up just once. The V gene is TRBV30, the J gene TRBJ1-1; TRBD1 might be the D (5 bases). V was pared by 7 bases and J by 3 bases, with 21 bases between. The CDR3 length is 15 residues. The germline V gene has CDR1 GTSNPN and CDR2 SVGIG (reference sequence). The CDR3 reads CAFYVVRVEHTEAFF. As DNA, the CDR3 is TGTGCCTTCTATGTGGTCAGGGTAGAGCACACTGAAGCTTTCTTT. Combining the CDR3 with reference TRBV30 and TRBJ1-1 gives the whole variable domain SQTIHQWPATLVQPVGSPLSLECTVEGTSNPNLYWYRQAAGRGLQLLFYSVGIGQISSEVPQNLSASRPQDRQFILSSKKLLLSDSGFYLCAFYVVRVEHTEAFFGQGTRLTVV.